This T cell receptor beta chain was identified during a study of PD-L1 blockade in urothelial cancer. Regarding time point: pretreatment peripheral blood. The germline V gene has CDR1 SGHVS and CDR2 FQNEAQ. Deletions cut 1 base from V and 5 bases from J, with 8 bases between. The length of the CDR3 is 13 residues. Study-level results: Tumor-associated blood clones were expanded more by durable-benefit patients at 3 weeks.

This clone was detected only a few times. The antigen remains undetermined. Only in-frame clones appear in the TCRdb table, and some are missing; sequencing was by immunoSEQ multiplex PCR. The sample has about 52,000 clones; around 79% are singletons. The source material was PBMCs, sampled around atezolizumab (anti-PD-L1) treatment. The sequence came from a man between 70 and 80 years old with urothelial cancer. The V call is TRBV7-8, the J call TRBJ1-1; no definite D call. CDR3 sequence: CASSLDAGTEAFF. The CDR3 DNA sequence: TGTGCCAGCAGCTTAGACGCGGGGACTGAAGCTTTCTTT. The variable domain in full, with the rest retrieved from reference TRBV7-8 and TRBJ1-1, is GAGVSQSPRYKVAKRGQDVALRCDPISGHVSLFWYQQALGQGPEFLTYFQNEAQLDKSGLPSDRFFAERPEGSVSTLKIQRTQQEDSAVYLCASSLDAGTEAFFGQGTRLTVV.